This note documents a single TCR beta chain sequence. This sample was included in a study of OX40 agonist ivuxolimab in advanced cancers. Study-wide context: Cohort: approximately 83% men, mean age about 60, aged roughly 23 to 90. Three individuals attained partial responses, comprising one hepatocellular carcinoma case and two cutaneous melanoma cases.

Autoimmune disease history or systemic immunosuppression disqualified patients. Libraries were prepared by immunoSEQ multiplex PCR; TCRdb keeps only in-frame clonotypes and omits some of them. Of roughly 67,000 clones listed, about nine tenths are singletons. The J segment lost 2 bases and the V segment lost 3 bases, leaving 3 bases of the junction unmatched. The CDR3 has 14 amino acids. Germline CDR1 LNHDA, CDR2 SQIVND (reference sequence). This chain connects TRBV19 to TRBJ1-2; TRBD1 aligns across 7 bases. Sequencing was performed on CD4+ or CD8+ T cells sorted from blood, taken in a trial of the OX40 agonist ivuxolimab. The receptor comes from an adult with an advanced solid tumor such as melanoma, head and neck, liver or kidney cancer. The CDR3 sequence: CASSIRTGNYGYTF. In DNA form, the CDR3 reads TGTGCCAGTAGTATTAGGACAGGCAACTATGGCTACACCTTC. The variable domain in full, completed from reference TRBV19 and TRBJ1-2, reads DGGITQSPKYLFRKEGQNVTLSCEQNLNHDAMYWYRQDPGQGLRLIYYSQIVNDFQKGDIAEGYSVSREKKESFPLTVTSAQKNPTAFYLCASSIRTGNYGYTFGSGTRLTVV.